There are a few counts of the clone carrying this TCR beta chain. This record comes from a study of blood T cell repertoires in COVID-19. The CDR3 sequence is 15 residues long. V was trimmed by 6 bases and J by 4 bases, leaving 18 bases between them. From germline, CDR1 is KGHSH and CDR2 LQKENI. As processed by the authors: Researchers report that nucleated cell counts were estimated from reference gene primer amplification. Measured with immunoSEQ multiplex PCR; TCRdb has only the in-frame clones, and not every one. V, J and clone size derive from that table, while D and trimming were established from the DNA sequence. The sample consists of 350,000 to 550,000 clones, 80% to 90% of them appearing once. Self-reported history from a screening survey and questionnaire set each donor's cohort. Cohort 3 recovered donors had two negative PCRs, clearance, or symptom resolution.

The gene calls are TRBV18 and TRBJ1-1; D is perhaps TRBD1 (5 bases). The sample comprised PBMCs or T cells enriched from blood (not recorded which). This receptor was obtained from a man aged 25-45 years who had recovered from COVID-19. The CDR3 spells CASSGGGVGTTEAFF. The CDR3, as DNA: TGTGCCAGCTCCGGCGGGGGGGTCGGGACCACTGAAGCTTTCTTT.